This T cell receptor (beta chain) emerged from a study of shared clonotypes between healthy human individuals. On this clone itself: Its antigen is still unknown.

Study outcomes and limitations: An expected dependence of interdonor clonotype sharing on sequencing depth was noted.

J lost 7 bases, V lost 6 bases, and 7 bases had no gene match. The CDR3 consists of 15 residues. The germline gives CDR1 SGHAT, CDR2 FQDESV (reference sequence). Template for every sorted-subset replicate PCR totaled about 200 ng DNA, 25,000 to 30,000 T cell genomes. Data came from immunoSEQ multiplex PCR; TCRdb stores just in-frame clones and leaves some out. The sample has millions of clones; 90% to 95% are singletons. In the naive CD8 group, cells lacked CD45RO and were positively selected for CCR7, so terminally differentiated effector memory CD45RA+ cells were left out. Every donor, a Caucasian adult, lived in Nashville, Tennessee.

The chain employs TRBV11-1 and TRBJ2-1, with 12 bases fitting TRBD2. The receptor comes from a man aged 18-30 years in good health. Some clones in this sample may be carry-over from other donors' samples. Sequenced: naive CD8+ T cells from PBMCs. The CDR3 sequence is CASRMLAGGLNEQFF. The DNA of the CDR3 is TGTGCCAGCAGAATGCTAGCGGGAGGGCTTAATGAGCAGTTCTTC. Supplemented by reference TRBV11-1 and TRBJ2-1, the full variable domain reads EAEVAQSPRYKITEKSQAVAFWCDPISGHATLYWYRQILGQGPELLVQFQDESVVDDSQLPKDRFSAERLKGVDSTLKIQPAELGDSAMYLCASRMLAGGLNEQFFGPGTRLTVL.